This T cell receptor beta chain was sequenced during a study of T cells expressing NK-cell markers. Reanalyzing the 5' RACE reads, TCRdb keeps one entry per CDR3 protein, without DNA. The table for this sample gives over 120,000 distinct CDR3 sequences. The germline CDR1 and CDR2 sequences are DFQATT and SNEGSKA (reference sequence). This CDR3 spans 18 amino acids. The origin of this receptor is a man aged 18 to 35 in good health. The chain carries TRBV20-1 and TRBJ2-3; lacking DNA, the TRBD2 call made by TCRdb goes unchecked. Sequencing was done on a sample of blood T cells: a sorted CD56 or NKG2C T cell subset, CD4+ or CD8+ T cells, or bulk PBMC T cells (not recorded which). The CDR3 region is CSARGSGLAGVGPDTQYF.